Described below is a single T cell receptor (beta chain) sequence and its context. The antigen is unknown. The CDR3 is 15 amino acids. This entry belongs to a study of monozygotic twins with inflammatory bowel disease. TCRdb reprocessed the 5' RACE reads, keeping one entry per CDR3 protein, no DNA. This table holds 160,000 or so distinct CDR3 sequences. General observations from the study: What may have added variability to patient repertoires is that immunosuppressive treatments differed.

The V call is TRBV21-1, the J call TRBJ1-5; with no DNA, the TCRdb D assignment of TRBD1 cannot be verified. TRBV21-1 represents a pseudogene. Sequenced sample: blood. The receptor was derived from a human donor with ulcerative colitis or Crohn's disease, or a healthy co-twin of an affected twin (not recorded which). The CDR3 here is CASSKRTGRNQPQHF.